Each of the 27 T cell receptor beta chains below was sequenced from the same sample in a study of T cells in narcolepsy. Some clones are missing from TCRdb's copy, which holds only in-frame ones; the method was immunoSEQ multiplex PCR. Of fewer than 35,000 clones listed, roughly four fifths are singletons. The specimen sequenced was memory (CD45RA-) CD4+ T cells from blood. The receptor source for this set is a human donor in good health.

This sequence joins TRBV2 and TRBJ1-6; no definite D call. V lost 5 bases and J 7 bases, leaving 12 bases between the germline ends. The germline CDR1 and CDR2 sequences are SNHLY and FYNNEI. The length of the CDR3 is 14 residues. The CDR3 DNA is TGTGCCAGCAGTCCCAGGACTACCAATTCACCCCTCCACTTT. It is translated as CASSPRTTNSPLHF.

This chain uses TRBV28 with TRBJ1-6; tentative D call: TRBD1 (6 bases). The CDR3 spans 16 residues. Germline loops: CDR1 MDHEN, CDR2 SYDVKM. V gave up 2 bases and J gave up 0 bases, with 8 bases separating them. This chain's CDR3 is CASSLGGGSYNSPLHF. Here the CDR3 DNA reads TGTGCCAGCAGTTTAGGAGGGGGCTCCTATAATTCACCCCTCCACTTT. The complete variable domain, with remaining parts taken from reference TRBV28 and TRBJ1-6, reads DVKVTQSSRYLVKRTGEKVFLECVQDMDHENMFWYRQDPGLGLRLIYFSYDVKMKEKGDIPEGYSVSREKKERFSLILESASTNQTSMYLCASSLGGGSYNSPLHFGNGTRLTVT.

The chain has TRBV7-2 and TRBJ1-4; 9 bases agree with TRBD1. The CDR3 is 16 amino acids. Germline values: CDR1 SGHTA, CDR2 FQGNSA. V trimming: 4 bases; J trimming: 5 bases; junction bases outside the gene matches: 8. In DNA form, the CDR3 reads TGTGCCAGCAGCTCATACCCGGGACAGGGAAATGAAAAACTGTTTTTT. As protein: CASSSYPGQGNEKLFF.

This clone appeared once. CDR3 nucleotides: TGTGCCAGCAGCTTAGTGGCCGCAGGTGGTGGCTACACCTTC. It yields the protein CASSLVAAGGGYTF. The rearrangement joins TRBV11-2 to TRBJ1-2; D not certain. Trimming took off 1 base at V and 7 bases at J, with 13 bases between the two ends. This CDR3 contains 14 residues. In germline, CDR1 is SGHAT, CDR2 FQNNGV.

With regard to this clone: Other DNA sequences in this specimen translate into the identical CDR3. CDR3 sequence (DNA): TGTGCCAGCAGCTTCCCGGGACTGGGGTACGAGCAGTACTTC. It translates to CASSFPGLGYEQYF. J is TRBJ2-7 and V is TRBV5-6; possible D gene TRBD2, 6 bases. V lost 2 bases and J 4 bases, leaving 13 bases between the germline ends. Germline V CDR1 and CDR2: SGHDT, YYEEEE. The CDR3 consists of 14 residues.

V and J are TRBV21-1 and TRBJ1-4; TRBD1, the table's D call, was not compared with the DNA. TRBV21-1 has pseudogene status. The CDR3 sequence is 12 residues long. The CDR3 protein is CASSKESRVMFF. In DNA form, the CDR3 reads TGTGCCAGCAGCAAGGAATCCAGGGTCATGTTTTTT.

This clone has just one count. This sequence joins TRBV10-3 and TRBJ1-1; D gene uncertain. CDR3 length: 16 residues. Deletions cut 3 bases from V and 5 bases from J, with 19 bases between. From germline, CDR1 is ENHRY and CDR2 SYGVKD. Written as DNA, the CDR3 is TGTGCCATCAGTGAAACACAGCCCCGCGAGAGAACTGAAGCTTTCTTT. Amino acids: CAISETQPRERTEAFF.

V is TRBV5-6 and J is TRBJ2-5, with TRBD2 identical over 8 bases. Germline CDR1 and CDR2: SGHDT and YYEEEE. The ends lost 1 base at V and 1 base at J; junction bases unmatched: 9. The CDR3 consists of 17 residues. CDR3 bases: TGTGCCAGCAGCTTGAGCGGGGGCGCCTGGGGCCAAGAGACCCAGTACTTC. This gives the protein CASSLSGGAWGQETQYF. The entire variable domain, with the rest obtained from reference TRBV5-6 and TRBJ2-5, is as follows: DAGVTQSPTHLIKTRGQQVTLRCSPKSGHDTVSWYQQALGQGPQFIFQYYEEEERQRGNFPDRFSGHQFPNYSSELNVNALLLGDSALYLCASSLSGGAWGQETQYFGPGTRLLVL.

CDR3 sequence reads: CASSPGTTDTQYF. CDR3 DNA: TGTGCCAGCAGCCCCGGGACCACAGATACGCAGTATTTT. The chain carries TRBV7-2 and TRBJ2-3; tentatively, D is TRBD1 or TRBD2 (5 bases each). The CDR3 runs 13 residues. V was pared by 5 bases and J by 2 bases, with 8 bases between. Germline CDR1 is SGHTA and CDR2 is FQGNSA.

This clone appeared a single time. The CDR3 DNA reads TGTGCCAGCAGCCTAGGGGGACTAGCAGATACGCAGTATTTT. It is translated as CASSLGGLADTQYF. V gene TRBV7-6 combines with J gene TRBJ2-3, with 8 bases lining up with TRBD2. CDR1 is SGHVS, CDR2 FNYEAQ, per germline. The CDR3 has 14 residues. V lost 5 bases and J lost 4; bases outside the gene matches: 5.

This chain connects TRBV5-1 to TRBJ1-5, with unresolved D. The V gene lost 4 bases and the J gene lost 6 bases, with 17 bases spanning the gap. Germline V gene data show CDR1 as SGHRS and CDR2 as YFSETQ. This CDR3 region has 15 residues. In DNA, the CDR3 is TGCGCCAGCAGCCTCGATGGGTTCCAGAGTCAGCCCCAGCATTTT. Translated, it gives CASSLDGFQSQPQHF.

The chain combines TRBV19 with TRBJ1-1, with a possible D match to TRBD1 (6 bases). V shed 3 bases and J shed 1 base, with 9 bases lying between them. Germline V gene data show CDR1 as LNHDA and CDR2 as SQIVND (reference sequence). The CDR3 totals 14 residues. This CDR3 reads CASSMQGTNTEAFF. The CDR3 region has the DNA TGTGCCAGTAGTATGCAGGGGACGAACACTGAAGCTTTCTTT.

The chain carries TRBV6-1 and TRBJ2-3; D is uncertain. The CDR3 extends over 11 amino acids. Germline V gene sequence: CDR1 MNHNS, CDR2 SASEGT. The V gene lost 7 bases and the J gene lost 2 bases, with 4 bases spanning the gap. The CDR3 DNA reads as TGTGCCAGCACGGCCACAGATACGCAGTATTTT. Translated, it gives CASTATDTQYF.

This chain joins TRBV5-5 and TRBJ2-2, with no clear D. Germline CDR1 is SGHKS and CDR2 is YYEKEE (reference sequence). The V gene lost 3 bases and the J gene lost 0 bases, with 15 bases spanning the gap. The CDR3 loop spans 17 amino acids. Here the CDR3 reads CASSSTEEYANTGELFF. CDR3 nucleotides: TGTGCCAGCAGCTCCACAGAGGAGTACGCGAACACCGGGGAGCTGTTTTTT.

This clone was detected a few times. This chain connects TRBV7-2 to TRBJ2-7; no clear D gene. V lost 2 bases, J lost 0 bases, and 11 bases lay in between. From germline, CDR1 is SGHTA and CDR2 FQGNSA. The CDR3 is 15 amino acids. The CDR3 protein is CASSLTWSSSYEQYF. CDR3 DNA sequence: TGTGCCAGCAGCTTAACATGGTCTAGCTCCTACGAGCAGTACTTC.

The CDR3 DNA sequence: TGTGCCAGCAGTTTTTCAGGACAGGGGAAAAACATTCAGTACTTC. Translated, it gives CASSFSGQGKNIQYF. The V call is TRBV6-6, the J call TRBJ2-4; 9 nucleotides line up with TRBD1. V lost 4 bases and J lost 4; bases outside the gene matches: 5. Germline V gene sequence: CDR1 MNHNY, CDR2 SVGAGI (reference sequence). This CDR3 has 15 amino acids.

The chain is built from TRBV30 and TRBJ2-5; a possible D gene is TRBD2 (7 bases). The V gene lost 4 bases and the J gene lost 5 bases, with 14 bases spanning the gap. The CDR3 totals 13 residues. CDR1 is GTSNPN and CDR2 is SVGIG in the germline V gene (reference sequence). The CDR3 sequence is CAWKGGQGETQYF. The CDR3 nucleotides read TGTGCCTGGAAGGGGGGGCAGGGGGAGACCCAGTACTTC.

The genes are TRBV2 and TRBJ1-1; no reliable D call. This CDR3 spans 13 amino acids. Per the germline V gene, CDR1 is SNHLY and CDR2 is FYNNEI. Trimming left V 6 bases short and J 8 bases short, with 16 bases between. As DNA, the CDR3 is TGTGCCAGCAGGATACTTCAGACAAGAGAAGCTTTCTTT. Its protein product is CASRILQTREAFF.

V is TRBV29-1 and J is TRBJ1-5; D may be TRBD1 (5 bases). V gave up 4 bases and J gave up 5 bases, with 12 bases separating them. This CDR3 has 13 residues. CDR1 is SQVTM and CDR2 is ANQGSEA in the germline V gene. CDR3 DNA: TGCAGCGTTGCCGGGACTCCAGATCAGCCCCAGCATTTT. It is translated as CSVAGTPDQPQHF.

The chain combines TRBV2 with TRBJ1-2; no clear D gene. Per germline, CDR1 SNHLY and CDR2 FYNNEI. This CDR3 spans 16 amino acids. The V and J ends lost 2 bases and 7 bases respectively, with 20 bases between them. CDR3 sequence (DNA): TGTGCCAGCAGTGAAACTTTAGGAACGTCGGAGAGTGGCTACACCTTC. Translation gives CASSETLGTSESGYTF.

The chain is built from TRBV7-2 and TRBJ1-5, with D unclear. Germline loops: CDR1 SGHTA, CDR2 FQGNSA. The CDR3 is 13 amino acids. Trimming left V 3 bases short and J 5 bases short, with 8 bases between. The CDR3 is CASSFGTYQPQHF. The CDR3 DNA is TGTGCCAGCAGCTTTGGCACATATCAGCCCCAGCATTTT. Full variable domain (outside the CDR3, taken from reference TRBV7-2 and TRBJ1-5): GAGVSQSPSNKVTEKGKDVELRCDPISGHTALYWYRQSLGQGLEFLIYFQGNSAPDKSGLPSDRFSAERTGGSVSTLTIQRTQQEDSAVYLCASSFGTYQPQHFGDGTRLSIL.

J is TRBJ1-1 and V is TRBV2, with D uncertain. Germline CDR1 SNHLY, CDR2 FYNNEI. The CDR3 sequence is 15 residues long. V lost 4 bases and J lost 2, with 14 bases in between. The CDR3 reads CASSVGMVGNTEAFF. The DNA for the CDR3 is TGTGCCAGCAGTGTGGGGATGGTAGGAAACACTGAAGCTTTCTTT.

The chain carries TRBV7-8 and TRBJ1-6, with 7 bases lining up with TRBD1. CDR3 length: 17 amino acids. Germline CDR1 and CDR2: SGHVS and FQNEAQ. The V and J ends lost 5 bases and 0 bases, in that order; junction bases with no gene match: 7. The CDR3 DNA follows: TGTGCCAGCAGCAGACAGGGCCTTAGCTCCTATAATTCACCCCTCCACTTT. This translates into CASSRQGLSSYNSPLHF.

The chain has TRBV7-8 and TRBJ1-2; D is undetermined. The CDR3 totals 13 residues. V was clipped by 5 bases and J by 5 bases, with 12 bases between them. Germline V lookup: CDR1 SGHVS, CDR2 FQNEAQ. CDR3 loop: CASSPRESYGYTF. The CDR3 bases are TGTGCCAGCAGCCCTAGGGAGAGTTATGGCTACACCTTC. Looking up the rest from reference TRBV7-8 and TRBJ1-2 gives the full variable domain: GAGVSQSPRYKVAKRGQDVALRCDPISGHVSLFWYQQALGQGPEFLTYFQNEAQLDKSGLPSDRFFAERPEGSVSTLKIQRTQQEDSAVYLCASSPRESYGYTFGSGTRLTVV.

V gene TRBV11-3 combines with J gene TRBJ2-3; perhaps TRBD2 as D (5 bases). Trimming stripped 1 base from V and 2 bases from J, with 7 bases between. CDR1 SGHNT and CDR2 YENEEA come from the germline V gene. The CDR3 totals 14 residues. The CDR3 here is CASSLGLNTDTQYF. CDR3 nucleotides: TGTGCCAGCAGCTTAGGACTAAACACAGATACGCAGTATTTT.

In this sample, this clone turned up a few times. The rearrangement joins TRBV10-3 to TRBJ1-5; 8 positions agree with TRBD1. CDR3 length: 14 residues. CDR1 and CDR2 (germline): ENHRY, SYGVKD. J lost 7 bases, V lost 4 bases, and 6 bases had no gene match. CDR3 protein: CAISGTGTRQPQHF. The CDR3 DNA is TGTGCCATCAGTGGGACAGGGACTAGACAGCCCCAGCATTTT.

This clone has only a few counts. CDR3 in DNA: TGCGCCAGCAGCCAAGCGGACACAGGGGTTACGAAAAAACTGTTTTTT. This translates into CASSQADTGVTKKLFF. The V and J genes are TRBV4-1 and TRBJ1-4; 7 bases map to TRBD1. The ends lost 1 base at V and 9 bases at J; junction bases unmatched: 11. In germline, CDR1 is MGHRA, CDR2 YSYEKL. The CDR3 has 16 amino acids.